One TCR beta chain is described in this entry. Other DNA sequences in the sample encode the same CDR3. Germline lookup yields CDR1 SGHNT and CDR2 YENEEA. V lost 1 base and J lost 8; bases outside the gene matches: 4. The CDR3 contains 14 residues. This entry belongs to a study of blood T cell repertoires in COVID-19. Study-level information: From T cells, B-cell-depleted T cells, or PBMCs came the material, which was cDNA or gDNA.

Source study methods: Amplification from reference gene primers served as the basis for estimated nucleated cell counts. Repertoires were generated with immunoSEQ multiplex PCR, while TCRdb's copy carries only in-frame clones and drops some. From that table come the V and J calls and clone size; the DNA was used to work out D and trimming. In the table there are about 400,000 clones, more than 85% of which are singletons. The clonotype originates from a human donor in a cohort sampled during active COVID-19. The genes are TRBV11-3 and TRBJ2-1, with TRBD2 matching over 8 bases. Sequenced: peripheral blood. The CDR3 region has the DNA TGTGCCAGCAGCTTAGCGGGGGGGGATGATGAGCAGTTCTTC. Encoded protein: CASSLAGGDDEQFF.